This T cell receptor beta chain was captured by sequencing in a study of T cell responses to AZD1222 COVID-19 vaccine. Whole-study findings and limits: The study identified only 6 or 7 AZD1222 recipients as seropositive at baseline.

Some clones are missing from TCRdb's copy, which holds only in-frame ones; the method was immunoSEQ multiplex PCR. The profile shows 110,000 to 150,000 clones, around 92% of them singletons. CDR1 KGHSH and CDR2 LQKENI come from the germline V gene. V was shortened by 5 bases and J by 2 bases, with 10 bases between the two germline ends. This CDR3 has 13 residues. About this clone itself: Its antigen is undetermined.

The clonotype originates from an adult in good health. This chain connects TRBV18 to TRBJ2-7; D remains unclear. The specimen was peripheral blood, collected on day 0 of AZD1222 vaccination. The CDR3 region is CASSSELAYEQYF. The CDR3 coding sequence is TGTGCCAGCTCATCCGAACTTGCCTACGAGCAGTACTTC.